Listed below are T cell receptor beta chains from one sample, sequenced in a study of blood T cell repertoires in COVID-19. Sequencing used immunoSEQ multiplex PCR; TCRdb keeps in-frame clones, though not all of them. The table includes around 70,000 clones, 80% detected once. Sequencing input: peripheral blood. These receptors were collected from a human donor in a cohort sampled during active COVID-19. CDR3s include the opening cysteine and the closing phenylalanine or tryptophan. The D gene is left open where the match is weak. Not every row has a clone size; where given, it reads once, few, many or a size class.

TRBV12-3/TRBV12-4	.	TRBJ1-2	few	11	CASSRRGGYTF	TGTGCCAGCAGCCGGAGGGGAGGCTACACCTTC
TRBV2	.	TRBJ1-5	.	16	CASSASGGRSNQPQHF	TGTGCCAGCAGTGCATCTGGGGGCCGTAGCAATCAGCCCCAGCATTTT
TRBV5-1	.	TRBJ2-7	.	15	CASSVRGSFSYEQYF	TGCGCCAGCAGCGTACGGGGGTCGTTTAGCTACGAGCAGTACTTC
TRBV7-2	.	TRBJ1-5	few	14	CASSLVQGNQPQHF	TGTGCCAGCAGCTTAGTACAGGGCAATCAGCCCCAGCATTTT
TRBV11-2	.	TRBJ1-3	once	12	CASSLGAQGIYF	TGTGCCAGCAGCTTAGGAGCCCAGGGCATATATTTT
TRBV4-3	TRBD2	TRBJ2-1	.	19	CASSQAGLAGGFSYNEQFF	TGCGCCAGCAGCCAGGCCGGACTAGCGGGAGGCTTCTCCTACAATGAGCAGTTCTTC
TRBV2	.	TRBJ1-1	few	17	CASRGPGVRASGTEAFF	TGTGCCAGCAGAGGCCCCGGGGTACGGGCCTCGGGGACTGAAGCTTTCTTT
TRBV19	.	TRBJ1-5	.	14	CASSRTVDLQPQHF	TGTGCCAGTAGCCGGACAGTAGACCTTCAGCCCCAGCATTTT
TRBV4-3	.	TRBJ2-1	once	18	CASSHNGQWASHYNEQFF	TGCGCCAGCAGCCATAACGGACAGTGGGCTAGCCACTACAATGAGCAGTTCTTC
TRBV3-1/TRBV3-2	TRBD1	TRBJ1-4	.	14	CASSLTGGGEKLFF	TGTGCCAGCAGCCTGACAGGGGGCGGAGAAAAACTGTTTTTT
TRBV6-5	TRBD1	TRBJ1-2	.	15	CASSYSQGATGGYTF	TGTGCCAGCAGTTACTCGCAGGGGGCGACGGGAGGCTACACCTTC
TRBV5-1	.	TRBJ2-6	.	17	CASSWDPQVSGANVLTF	TGCGCCAGCAGCTGGGATCCACAGGTCTCTGGGGCCAACGTCCTGACTTTC
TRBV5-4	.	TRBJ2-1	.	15	CASSLGPGRSNEQFF	TGTGCCAGCAGCTTGGGCCCAGGGAGGTCAAATGAGCAGTTCTTC
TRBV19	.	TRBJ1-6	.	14	CASSNGAGNSPLHF	TGTGCCAGTAGTAATGGGGCTGGGAATTCACCCCTCCACTTT
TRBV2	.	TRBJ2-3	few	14	CASSEGDFTDTQYF	TGTGCCAGCAGTGAAGGTGACTTCACAGATACGCAGTATTTT
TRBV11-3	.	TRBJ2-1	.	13	CASSLARGYEQFF	TGTGCCAGCAGCTTAGCCCGCGGGTATGAGCAGTTCTTC
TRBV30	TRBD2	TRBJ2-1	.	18	CAWSGLAGAVSSYNEQFF	TGTGCCTGGAGTGGGCTAGCGGGAGCAGTCAGCTCCTACAATGAGCAGTTCTTC
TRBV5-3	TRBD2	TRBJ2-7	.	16	CARTWVAGGRSYEQYF	TGTGCCAGAACCTGGGTGGCGGGGGGGAGATCCTACGAGCAGTACTTC
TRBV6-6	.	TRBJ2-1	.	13	CASRVGGGDEQFF	TGTGCCAGCCGCGTCGGGGGAGGCGATGAGCAGTTCTTC
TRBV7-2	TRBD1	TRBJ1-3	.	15	CASSNRGYSGNTIYF	TGTGCCAGCAGCAACAGGGGTTACTCTGGAAACACCATATATTTT
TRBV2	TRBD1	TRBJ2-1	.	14	CASSRRQGGNEQFF	TGTGCCAGCAGCCGGAGACAGGGCGGGAATGAGCAGTTCTTC
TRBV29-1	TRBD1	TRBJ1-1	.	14	CSALNRGRGTEAFF	TGCAGCGCCCTAAACAGGGGGCGAGGAACTGAAGCTTTCTTT
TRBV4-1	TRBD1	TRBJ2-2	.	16	CASSQSGQTLTGELFF	TGCGCCAGCAGCCAATCGGGACAGACCCTAACCGGGGAGCTGTTTTTT
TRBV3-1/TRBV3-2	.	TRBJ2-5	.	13	CASSQDLLQKQYF	TGTGCCAGCAGCCAAGATCTTCTCCAGAAGCAGTACTTC
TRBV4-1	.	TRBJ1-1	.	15	CASSPWGGQNTEAFF	TGCGCCAGCAGCCCCTGGGGGGGGCAGAACACTGAAGCTTTCTTT
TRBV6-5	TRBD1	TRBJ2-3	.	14	CASSSPGTVYTQYF	TGTGCCAGCAGCAGTCCCGGGACAGTTTACACGCAGTATTTT
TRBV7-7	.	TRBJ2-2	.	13	CASSLSRTGELFF	TGTGCTAGCAGCTTATCCCGCACCGGGGAGCTGTTTTTT
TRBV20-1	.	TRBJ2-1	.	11	CSASSYNEQFF	TGCAGTGCTAGCTCGTACAATGAGCAGTTCTTC
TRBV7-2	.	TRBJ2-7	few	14	CASSLEEVSHEQYF	TGTGCCAGCAGCTTAGAAGAGGTGTCCCACGAGCAGTACTTC
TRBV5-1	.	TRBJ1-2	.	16	CASSLRGVNTNYGYTF	TGCGCCAGCAGCTTGCGGGGGGTTAATACTAACTATGGCTACACCTTC
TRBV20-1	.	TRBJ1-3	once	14	CSASDRSSGNTIYF	TGCAGTGCTAGTGACAGGTCCTCTGGAAACACCATATATTTT
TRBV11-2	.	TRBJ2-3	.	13	CASSPTSTDTQYF	TGTGCCAGCAGCCCGACTAGCACAGATACGCAGTATTTT
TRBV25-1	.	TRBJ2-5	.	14	CASRVGQFQETQYF	TGTGCCAGCAGGGTCGGACAGTTCCAAGAGACCCAGTACTTC
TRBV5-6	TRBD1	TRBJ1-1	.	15	CASSLQGVVGTEAFF	TGTGCCAGCAGCTTGCAGGGGGTGGTGGGGACTGAAGCTTTCTTT
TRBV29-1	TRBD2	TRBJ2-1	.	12	CSCSGSYNEQFF	TGCAGCTGTAGCGGGAGTTACAATGAGCAGTTCTTC
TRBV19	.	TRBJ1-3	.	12	CASNLAGNTIYF	TGTGCCAGTAACTTGGCTGGAAACACCATATATTTT
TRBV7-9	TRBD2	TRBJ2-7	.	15	CASSFSGGRGYEQYF	TGTGCCAGCAGCTTTAGCGGGGGCAGGGGCTACGAGCAGTACTTC
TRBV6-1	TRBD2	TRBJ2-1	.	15	CASSEGQRGGNEQFF	TGTGCCAGCAGTGAAGGCCAGCGGGGGGGAAATGAGCAGTTCTTC
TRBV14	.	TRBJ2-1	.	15	CASSQDSATTREQFF	TGTGCCAGCAGCCAAGACTCGGCAACCACGAGGGAGCAGTTCTTC
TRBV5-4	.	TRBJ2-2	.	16	CASSLGNRGSTGELFF	TGTGCCAGCAGCTTGGGCAACCGGGGGAGTACCGGGGAGCTGTTTTTT
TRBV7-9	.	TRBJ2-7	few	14	CASSLARQPYEQYF	TGTGCCAGCAGCTTAGCGAGGCAGCCCTACGAGCAGTACTTC
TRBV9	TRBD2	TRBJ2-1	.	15	CASSGTSGGAYEQFF	TGTGCCAGCAGCGGGACTAGCGGGGGGGCTTATGAGCAGTTCTTC
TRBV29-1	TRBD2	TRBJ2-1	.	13	CTRGFDSYNEQFF	TGCACGCGGGGGTTCGACTCCTACAATGAGCAGTTCTTC
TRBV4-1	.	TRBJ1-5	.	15	CASSPREGGDQPQHF	TGCGCCAGCAGCCCCAGGGAGGGGGGGGATCAGCCCCAGCATTTT
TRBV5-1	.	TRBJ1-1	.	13	CASSLAGGLEAFF	TGCGCCAGCAGCTTGGCCGGAGGGCTTGAAGCTTTCTTT
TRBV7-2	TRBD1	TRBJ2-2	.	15	CASSFRDRGNGELFF	TGTGCCAGCAGCTTTCGGGACAGGGGTAACGGGGAGCTGTTTTTT
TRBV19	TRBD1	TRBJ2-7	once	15	CASAITGTGGYEQYF	TGTGCCAGTGCAATAACCGGGACAGGGGGTTACGAGCAGTACTTC
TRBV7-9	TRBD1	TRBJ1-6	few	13	CASSGQGSSPLHF	TGTGCCAGCAGTGGACAGGGTTCCTCACCCCTCCACTTT
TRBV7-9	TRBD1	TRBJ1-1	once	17	CASSPLGQGSRDTEAFF	TGTGCCAGCAGCCCACTCGGACAGGGCTCTAGGGACACTGAAGCTTTCTTT
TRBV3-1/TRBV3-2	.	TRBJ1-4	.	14	CASSRGTVNEKLFF	TGTGCCAGCAGCCGCGGGACGGTTAATGAAAAACTGTTTTTT
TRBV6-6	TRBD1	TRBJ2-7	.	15	CASSSSPGQGLGQYF	TGTGCCAGCAGTTCCTCGCCGGGACAGGGGTTGGGGCAGTACTTC
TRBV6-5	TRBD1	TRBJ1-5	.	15	CASSYSRQGNQPQHF	TGTGCCAGCAGTTACTCGCGACAGGGAAATCAGCCCCAGCATTTT
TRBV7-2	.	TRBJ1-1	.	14	CASSLSQGRTEAFF	TGTGCCAGCAGCTTATCGCAGGGTAGAACTGAAGCTTTCTTT
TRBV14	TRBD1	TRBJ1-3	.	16	CASSVRQGATGNTIYF	TGTGCCAGCAGCGTTCGACAGGGGGCGACTGGAAACACCATATATTTT
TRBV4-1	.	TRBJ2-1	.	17	CASSQVVAGSGNNEQFF	TGCGCCAGCAGCCAAGTGGTAGCCGGGAGTGGAAACAATGAGCAGTTCTTC
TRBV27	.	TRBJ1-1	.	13	CASSYTGNTEAFF	TGTGCCAGCAGTTACACAGGTAACACTGAAGCTTTCTTT
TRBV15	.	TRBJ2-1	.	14	CATSRDTYGGEQFF	TGTGCCACCAGCAGAGATACATATGGCGGTGAGCAGTTCTTC
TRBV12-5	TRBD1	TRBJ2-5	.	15	CASARGGQGQETQYF	TGTGCTAGTGCCCGCGGGGGACAGGGACAAGAGACCCAGTACTTC